This is a list of T cell receptor beta chains from one sample in a study of blood T cell repertoires in COVID-19. TCRdb's copy holds only in-frame clones and misses some; the assay was immunoSEQ multiplex PCR. The sample lists roughly 120,000 clones; 82% were seen once. Sequencing input: peripheral blood. The receptors were sampled from a human donor in a cohort sampled during active COVID-19. Each CDR3 is given with its conserved first and last residue. A D gene is named only where the DNA matches it firmly. For some rows the clone size is stated as once, few or many, or as a class when expanded; others skip it.

V: TRBV6-5
J: TRBJ2-3
D: TRBD2
size: -
CDR3: CASKLAGAIDTQYF
DNA: TGTGCCAGCAAGCTAGCGGGGGCAATAGATACGCAGTATTTT

V: TRBV5-4
J: TRBJ2-5
D: -
size: once
CDR3: CASSLAGELGETQYF
DNA: TGTGCCAGCAGCTTGGCGGGGGAGCTAGGAGAGACCCAGTACTTC

V: TRBV7-8
J: TRBJ2-3
D: TRBD2
size: -
CDR3: CASSLGVHVGGGDTDTQYF
DNA: TGTGCCAGCAGCTTGGGCGTGCACGTTGGCGGGGGGGACACAGATACGCAGTATTTT

V: TRBV27
J: TRBJ2-2
D: TRBD1
size: -
CDR3: CASSFGQGVGTGELFF
DNA: TGTGCCAGCAGTTTTGGACAGGGGGTGGGCACCGGGGAGCTGTTTTTT

V: TRBV12-3/TRBV12-4
J: TRBJ1-5
D: -
size: few
CDR3: CASSRHQVQPQHF
DNA: TGTGCCAGCAGTCGTCATCAGGTGCAGCCCCAGCATTTT

V: TRBV19
J: TRBJ1-1
D: -
size: -
CDR3: CATNRDGGAMAFF
DNA: TGTGCCACCAACCGGGACGGGGGGGCAATGGCTTTCTTT

V: TRBV19
J: TRBJ1-1
D: -
size: -
CDR3: CASSIEAVRNTEAFF
DNA: TGTGCCAGTAGTATAGAAGCGGTCCGGAACACTGAAGCTTTCTTT

V: TRBV12-5
J: TRBJ2-2
D: TRBD2
size: -
CDR3: CASGFPGGGGAAGELFF
DNA: TGTGCTAGTGGTTTCCCTGGCGGGGGTGGAGCGGCCGGGGAGCTGTTTTTT

V: TRBV5-1
J: TRBJ1-1
D: -
size: -
CDR3: CASSSQDSRTEAFF
DNA: TGCGCCAGCAGCAGCCAGGACAGCCGGACTGAAGCTTTCTTT

V: TRBV5-1
J: TRBJ2-3
D: -
size: -
CDR3: CASSSPAGDTQYF
DNA: TGCGCCAGCAGCTCACCAGCGGGAGATACGCAGTATTTT

V: TRBV2
J: TRBJ1-4
D: TRBD1
size: -
CDR3: CASRVGTGGRTNEKLFF
DNA: TGTGCCAGCAGGGTCGGGACAGGGGGACGAACTAATGAAAAACTGTTTTTT

V: TRBV4-3
J: TRBJ2-3
D: TRBD2
size: -
CDR3: CASSQVASGYGDTQYF
DNA: TGCGCCAGCAGCCAAGTCGCTAGCGGGTACGGAGATACGCAGTATTTT

V: TRBV7-7
J: TRBJ2-2
D: TRBD1
size: few
CDR3: CASSWGTASTGELFF
DNA: TGTGCTAGCAGCTGGGGGACAGCATCCACCGGGGAGCTGTTTTTT

V: TRBV12-3/TRBV12-4
J: TRBJ1-2
D: TRBD1
size: -
CDR3: CASRLGQGGGYTF
DNA: TGTGCCAGCAGGCTAGGACAGGGAGGCGGCTACACCTTC

V: TRBV18
J: TRBJ2-1
D: TRBD2
size: once
CDR3: CASSRLSRGGAFEQFF
DNA: TGTGCCAGCTCACGCCTCTCCCGCGGGGGGGCCTTTGAGCAGTTCTTC

V: TRBV6-5
J: TRBJ2-3
D: -
size: -
CDR3: CASSYTGTDTQYF
DNA: TGTGCCAGCAGTTACACGGGGACAGATACGCAGTATTTT

V: TRBV7-9
J: TRBJ2-5
D: -
size: -
CDR3: CASGGRNRAQYF
DNA: TGTGCCAGCGGGGGCCGGAACAGGGCCCAGTACTTC

V: TRBV19
J: TRBJ2-2
D: -
size: -
CDR3: CASSTIAGSDTGELFF
DNA: TGTGCCAGTAGTACCATCGCGGGGTCTGACACCGGGGAGCTGTTTTTT

V: TRBV9
J: TRBJ2-7
D: -
size: -
CDR3: CASSVDQGTYEQYF
DNA: TGTGCCAGCAGCGTAGACCAGGGTACTTACGAGCAGTACTTC

V: TRBV7-9
J: TRBJ2-1
D: TRBD1
size: -
CDR3: CASSHNRGPSPYNEQFF
DNA: TGTGCCAGCAGCCACAACAGGGGCCCGTCCCCCTACAATGAGCAGTTCTTC

V: TRBV5-1
J: TRBJ1-1
D: -
size: -
CDR3: CASSPGDKHTEAFF
DNA: TGCGCCAGCAGCCCTGGGGACAAACACACTGAAGCTTTCTTT

V: TRBV19
J: TRBJ2-5
D: -
size: -
CDR3: CASSNQGRQETQYF
DNA: TGTGCCAGTAGCAACCAGGGGAGACAAGAGACCCAGTACTTC

V: TRBV7-9
J: TRBJ1-1
D: -
size: few
CDR3: CASSLGSVLKTEAFF
DNA: TGTGCCAGCAGCTTAGGGTCGGTGTTGAAAACTGAAGCTTTCTTT

V: TRBV7-2
J: TRBJ2-6
D: -
size: once
CDR3: CASRRAGANVLTF
DNA: TGTGCCAGCAGGAGGGCTGGGGCCAACGTCCTGACTTTC

V: TRBV27
J: TRBJ2-7
D: TRBD1
size: -
CDR3: CASSLSHRGSYEQYF
DNA: TGTGCCAGCAGTTTATCCCACAGGGGCTCCTACGAGCAGTACTTC

V: TRBV7-8
J: TRBJ2-3
D: -
size: -
CDR3: CASSLVQGRTDTQYF
DNA: TGTGCCAGCAGCTTAGTCCAGGGAAGGACAGATACGCAGTATTTT

V: TRBV27
J: TRBJ2-1
D: TRBD2
size: -
CDR3: CASRGLAEYNEQFF
DNA: TGTGCCAGCAGGGGACTAGCGGAATACAATGAGCAGTTCTTC

V: TRBV7-9
J: TRBJ2-7
D: TRBD2
size: -
CDR3: CASSSGLAGHEQYF
DNA: TGTGCCAGCAGCTCCGGACTAGCCGGCCACGAGCAGTACTTC

V: TRBV12-3/TRBV12-4
J: TRBJ1-1
D: -
size: -
CDR3: CASSSQGNTEAFF
DNA: TGTGCCAGCAGTTCTCAGGGGAACACTGAAGCTTTCTTT

V: TRBV7-2
J: TRBJ1-6
D: -
size: few
CDR3: CASSLWRGNSPLHF
DNA: TGTGCCAGCAGCTTATGGAGAGGGAATTCACCCCTCCACTTT

V: TRBV6-6
J: TRBJ2-3
D: -
size: -
CDR3: CASSYGQGNTDTQYF
DNA: TGTGCCAGCAGTTATGGCCAGGGGAATACAGATACGCAGTATTTT

V: TRBV6-6
J: TRBJ2-2
D: -
size: -
CDR3: CASSNPQGGTGELFF
DNA: TGTGCCAGCAGTAACCCACAGGGGGGGACCGGGGAGCTGTTTTTT

V: TRBV19
J: TRBJ1-2
D: -
size: -
CDR3: CASSRAQGYGYTF
DNA: TGTGCCAGTAGTAGGGCCCAGGGCTATGGCTACACCTTC

V: TRBV5-1
J: TRBJ2-1
D: TRBD2
size: -
CDR3: CASSLALAEYNEQFF
DNA: TGCGCCAGCAGCTTGGCGCTAGCGGAGTACAATGAGCAGTTCTTC

V: TRBV3-1/TRBV3-2
J: TRBJ2-1
D: -
size: -
CDR3: CASSQDTRRNNEQFF
DNA: TGTGCCAGCAGCCAAGATACTAGGCGGAACAATGAGCAGTTCTTC

V: TRBV2
J: TRBJ2-3
D: -
size: once
CDR3: CASRGWGGRTDTQYF
DNA: TGTGCCAGCAGGGGTTGGGGGGGGCGCACAGATACGCAGTATTTT

V: TRBV7-2
J: TRBJ2-1
D: -
size: -
CDR3: CASSLVLGGKVDEQFF
DNA: TGTGCCAGCAGCTTAGTGCTAGGGGGTAAGGTGGATGAGCAGTTCTTC

V: TRBV3-1/TRBV3-2
J: TRBJ1-2
D: TRBD1
size: -
CDR3: CASSPSDRDHGYTF
DNA: TGTGCCAGCAGCCCTTCGGACAGGGATCATGGCTACACCTTC

V: TRBV27
J: TRBJ2-1
D: -
size: -
CDR3: CASRLDAGNEQFF
DNA: TGTGCCAGCAGACTAGATGCCGGGAATGAGCAGTTCTTC

V: TRBV12-5
J: TRBJ2-1
D: TRBD1
size: -
CDR3: CASGPGTGGFDEQFF
DNA: TGTGCTAGTGGCCCCGGGACAGGGGGTTTTGATGAGCAGTTCTTC

V: TRBV29-1
J: TRBJ1-1
D: -
size: -
CDR3: CSVVPRDTEAFF
DNA: TGCAGCGTTGTTCCCAGGGACACTGAAGCTTTCTTT

V: TRBV3-1/TRBV3-2
J: TRBJ2-7
D: TRBD2
size: -
CDR3: CASSHDLAGESDF
DNA: TGTGCCAGCAGCCATGACTTGGCGGGGGAATCGGACTTC

V: TRBV20-1
J: TRBJ2-5
D: TRBD2
size: -
CDR3: CSASRLAGGPGGETQYF
DNA: TGCAGTGCTAGTCGGCTAGCGGGGGGCCCGGGGGGAGAGACCCAGTACTTC

V: TRBV7-9
J: TRBJ2-7
D: -
size: -
CDR3: CASSPRTASYEQYF
DNA: TGTGCCAGCAGCCCCCGGACAGCATCCTACGAGCAGTACTTC

V: TRBV29-1
J: TRBJ1-5
D: TRBD1
size: -
CDR3: CSAGTGGGNQPQHF
DNA: TGCAGCGCCGGGACAGGGGGGGGCAATCAGCCCCAGCATTTT

V: TRBV2
J: TRBJ1-2
D: TRBD1
size: -
CDR3: CASSVYRGNYGYTF
DNA: TGTGCCAGCAGTGTCTACAGGGGTAACTATGGCTACACCTTC

V: TRBV9
J: TRBJ2-3
D: TRBD2
size: -
CDR3: CASSAGGGPDTQYF
DNA: TGTGCCAGCAGCGCCGGGGGGGGACCAGATACGCAGTATTTT

V: TRBV6-5
J: TRBJ1-2
D: -
size: few
CDR3: CASIVDARGYGYTF
DNA: TGTGCCAGCATCGTGGACGCCCGGGGCTATGGCTACACCTTC

V: TRBV19
J: TRBJ1-4
D: TRBD1
size: -
CDR3: CASSQTGEEGEKLFF
DNA: TGTGCCAGTTCTCAGACAGGGGAGGAGGGTGAAAAACTGTTTTTT

V: TRBV28
J: TRBJ2-7
D: -
size: -
CDR3: CASSNDRIRHEQYF
DNA: TGTGCCAGCAGTAACGACAGGATAAGGCACGAGCAGTACTTC

V: TRBV6-5
J: TRBJ2-5
D: TRBD2
size: -
CDR3: CASGESGGGQETQYF
DNA: TGTGCCAGCGGAGAAAGCGGGGGCGGACAAGAGACCCAGTACTTC

V: TRBV7-7
J: TRBJ2-2
D: -
size: few
CDR3: CASSLMVQDTGELFF
DNA: TGTGCCAGCAGCTTAATGGTACAGGACACCGGGGAGCTGTTTTTT

V: TRBV6-5
J: TRBJ1-2
D: -
size: -
CDR3: CASRQVPYGYTF
DNA: TGTGCCAGCAGGCAGGTTCCCTATGGCTACACCTTC

V: TRBV2
J: TRBJ2-7
D: -
size: -
CDR3: CASSDPDTYYEQYF
DNA: TGTGCCAGCAGTGACCCGGACACATACTACGAGCAGTACTTC

V: TRBV6-5
J: TRBJ1-5
D: -
size: -
CDR3: CASSQEGGSNQPQHF
DNA: TGTGCCAGCAGCCAAGAGGGGGGGTCCAATCAGCCCCAGCATTTT

V: TRBV11-2
J: TRBJ2-7
D: TRBD1
size: -
CDR3: CASSARTGTGGVDEQYF
DNA: TGTGCCAGCAGCGCCCGCACCGGGACAGGGGGCGTGGACGAGCAGTACTTC

V: TRBV18
J: TRBJ2-2
D: TRBD1
size: -
CDR3: CASSSTGVNTGELFF
DNA: TGTGCCAGCTCAAGCACAGGGGTAAACACCGGGGAGCTGTTTTTT

V: TRBV7-9
J: TRBJ1-1
D: TRBD1
size: -
CDR3: CASSLAGRDRNTEAFF
DNA: TGTGCCAGCAGCTTAGCCGGCCGGGACAGGAACACTGAAGCTTTCTTT